This T cell receptor (beta chain) was retrieved from a study of T cells after yellow fever vaccination. Germline V lookup: CDR1 SEHNR, CDR2 FQNEAQ (reference sequence). The CDR3 has 15 residues. V trimming: 4 bases; J trimming: 6 bases; junction bases outside the gene matches: 8. 5'RACE template switching generated TCR cDNA, adding a universal primer site and UMIs. TCRdb re-analysed the 5' RACE reads in MiXCR, keeping a single row per CDR3 protein. Of about 400,000 distinct CDR3 sequences listed, 11% were seen once; the top ten hold 18%. This receptor was taken from a man aged 18 to 30 who received the YFV17D yellow fever vaccine. The material sequenced was PBMCs, taken on the day of the first yellow fever vaccination. The chain has TRBV7-9 and TRBJ2-1; TRBD1 aligns across 8 bases. CDR3 nucleotide sequence: TGTGCCAGCAGCTCGAGGACAGGGCGGGTCAATGAGCAGTTCTTC. As protein: CASSSRTGRVNEQFF.